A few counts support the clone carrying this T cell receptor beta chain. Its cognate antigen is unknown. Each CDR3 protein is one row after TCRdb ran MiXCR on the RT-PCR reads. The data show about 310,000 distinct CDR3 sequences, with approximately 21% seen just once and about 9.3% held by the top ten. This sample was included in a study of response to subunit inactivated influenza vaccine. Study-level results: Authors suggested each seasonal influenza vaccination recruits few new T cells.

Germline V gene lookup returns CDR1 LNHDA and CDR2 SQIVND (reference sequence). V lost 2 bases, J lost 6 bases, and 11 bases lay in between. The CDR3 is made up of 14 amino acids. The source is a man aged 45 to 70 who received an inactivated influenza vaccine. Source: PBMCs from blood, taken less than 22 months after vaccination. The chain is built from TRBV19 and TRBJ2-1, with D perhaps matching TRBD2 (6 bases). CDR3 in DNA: TGTGCCAGTAGTATATATAATAGCGGCAATGAGCAGTTCTTC. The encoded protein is CASSIYNSGNEQFF.